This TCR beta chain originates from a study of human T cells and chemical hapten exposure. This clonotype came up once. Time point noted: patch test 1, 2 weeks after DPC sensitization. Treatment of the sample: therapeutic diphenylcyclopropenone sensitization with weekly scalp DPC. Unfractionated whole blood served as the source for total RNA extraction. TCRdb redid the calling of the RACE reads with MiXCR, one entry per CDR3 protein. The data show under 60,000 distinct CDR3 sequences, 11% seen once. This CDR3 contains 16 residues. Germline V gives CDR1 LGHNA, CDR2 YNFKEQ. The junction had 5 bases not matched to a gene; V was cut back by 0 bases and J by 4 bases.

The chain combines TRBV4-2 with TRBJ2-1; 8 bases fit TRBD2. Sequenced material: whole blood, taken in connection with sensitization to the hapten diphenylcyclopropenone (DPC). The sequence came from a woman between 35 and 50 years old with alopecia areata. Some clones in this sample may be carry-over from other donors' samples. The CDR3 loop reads CASSQDFSGEYNEQFF. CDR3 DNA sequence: TGTGCCAGCAGCCAAGATTTTAGCGGGGAATACAATGAGCAGTTCTTC.